The present TCR beta chain was sequenced within a study of control samples from healthy donors and cancer patients. TCRdb's copy holds only in-frame clones and misses some; the assay was immunoSEQ multiplex PCR. Of some 150,000 clones in the sample, less than 95% are singletons; the top ten hold approximately 14%. The TCR originated in a man aged 60-69 years with colorectal cancer. Sequencing input: PBMCs.

The CDR3 reads CASSPRLVEDTQYF. Written as DNA, the CDR3 is TGCGCCAGCAGCCCCCGGCTCGTAGAAGATACGCAGTATTTT. The chain is built from TRBV5-1 and TRBJ2-3, with D unclear. Looked up from germline, CDR1 is SGHRS and CDR2 is YFSETQ. V was clipped by 4 bases and J by 5 bases, with 14 bases between them. The CDR3 is made up of 14 amino acids.